A single sample is the source of the 28 T cell receptor beta chains below, sequenced in a study of technical replicates of blood from a few donors. Produced via immunoSEQ multiplex PCR; TCRdb's table is partial and in-frame only. The table lists about 90,000 clones, 85% to 95% of them singletons. Sequencing input: T cells isolated from PBMCs. These receptor sequences come from a human donor in good health.

This clone showed up just once. This chain links TRBV11-2 with TRBJ2-3, with a weak D call TRBD1 (5 bases). Germline-derived CDR1 and CDR2 are SGHAT and FQNNGV. This CDR3 has 13 residues. V lost 4 bases and J lost 6, with 11 bases in between. CDR3: CASSSQGSDTQYF. CDR3 DNA: TGTGCCAGCAGCTCGCAGGGCAGTGATACGCAGTATTTT. Full variable domain (missing parts from reference TRBV11-2 and TRBJ2-3): EAGVAQSPRYKIIEKRQSVAFWCNPISGHATLYWYQQILGQGPKLLIQFQNNGVVDDSQLPKDRFSAERLKGVDSTLKIQPAKLEDSAVYLCASSSQGSDTQYFGPGTRLTVL.

This clone was seen a single time. The V and J genes are TRBV6-5 and TRBJ1-2; D gene ambiguous. Germline-derived CDR1 and CDR2 are MNHEY and SVGAGI. The CDR3 length is 14 residues. V lost 2 bases and J lost 3, with 10 bases in between. CDR3 protein: CASSYESYYYGYTF. CDR3 sequence (DNA): TGTGCCAGCAGTTACGAGAGCTATTACTATGGCTACACCTTC.

The chain couples TRBV29-1 to TRBJ2-3; the D gene is possibly TRBD1 (5 bases). The CDR3 consists of 14 residues. V was clipped by 5 bases and J by 2 bases, with 14 bases between them. Germline loops: CDR1 SQVTM, CDR2 ANQGSEA. The CDR3 DNA follows: TGCAGCGTTCAGGGCACCACTGCCACAGATACGCAGTATTTT. Its protein is CSVQGTTATDTQYF.

The rearrangement uses TRBV4-2 and TRBJ2-5; 11 bases match TRBD2. The end of the DNA aligns better with TRBJ2-7, so the J call may be wrong. The CDR3 spans 14 residues. Per germline, CDR1 LGHNA and CDR2 YNFKEQ. The CDR3: CASSRPGTSGEQYF. The CDR3 nucleotides read TGTGCCAGCAGCCGGCCCGGGACTAGCGGCGAGCAGTACTTC.

This chain uses TRBV30 with TRBJ1-6; TRBD1 matches at 10 bases. The CDR3 covers 14 residues. With V trimmed by 1 base and J by 9 bases, 3 bases remained unmatched. The germline V gene encodes CDR1 GTSNPN and CDR2 SVGIG (reference sequence). CDR3 nucleotide sequence: TGTGCCTGGAGTGGACAGGGGGCGATTTCACCCCTCCACTTT. Translation: CAWSGQGAISPLHF.

This rearrangement joins TRBV9 to TRBJ2-2, with 9 bases matching TRBD2. CDR3 length: 14 residues. The germline gives CDR1 SGDLS, CDR2 YYNGEE. J gave up 8 bases and V 3 bases, and 5 bases lay outside the gene matches. The DNA for the CDR3 is TGTGCCAGCAGCGGCGGGACTAGCTTGGGGGAGCTGTTTTTT. It specifies CASSGGTSLGELFF.

The chain couples TRBV28 to TRBJ2-7; maybe TRBD1 (6 bases). CDR1 and CDR2 (germline): MDHEN, SYDVKM. V lost 6 bases, J lost 3 bases, and 9 bases lay in between. The CDR3 covers 12 residues. The CDR3 coding sequence is TGTGCCAGCAGCCAGGGGCACTACGAGCAGTACTTC. Its translation is CASSQGHYEQYF.

This clone was seen only once. The chain carries TRBV19 and TRBJ1-5, with a weak D call TRBD1 (6 bases). From germline, CDR1 is LNHDA and CDR2 SQIVND (reference sequence). The CDR3 is 13 residues long. The V gene lost 6 bases and the J gene lost 7 bases, with 13 bases spanning the gap. The CDR3 here is CASSLGGGQPQHF. In nucleotides, the CDR3 is TGTGCCAGTAGCCTAGGGGGGGGCCAGCCCCAGCATTTT.

The chain recombines TRBV29-1 with TRBJ1-2; no reliable D call. Trimming shortened V by 2 bases and J by 0 bases, and 16 bases separated the two germline ends. CDR3 length: 16 amino acids. CDR1 is SQVTM, CDR2 ANQGSEA, per germline. CDR3 sequence reads: CSVEPRLRTSNYGYTF. The DNA for the CDR3 is TGCAGCGTTGAACCCCGTTTGAGGACTTCTAACTATGGCTACACCTTC. The whole variable domain, filled in from reference TRBV29-1 and TRBJ1-2, reads SAVISQKPSRDICQRGTSLTIQCQVDSQVTMMFWYRQQPGQSLTLIATANQGSEATYESGFVIDKFPISRPNLTFSTLTVSNMSPEDSSIYLCSVEPRLRTSNYGYTFGSGTRLTVV.

The chain joins TRBV5-8 to TRBJ2-1; D possibly corresponds to TRBD1 (6 bases). The CDR3 contains 17 residues. With 4 bases removed from V and 0 bases from J, the gap between germline ends came to 17 bases. The germline CDR1 and CDR2 sequences are SGHTS and YDEGEE. The CDR3 protein is CASSAEQGRSSYNEQFF. The CDR3 DNA follows: TGTGCCAGCAGCGCTGAACAGGGCCGAAGCTCCTACAATGAGCAGTTCTTC.

The V call is TRBV7-2, the J call TRBJ1-4; no clear D gene. Germline CDR1 and CDR2: SGHTA and FQGNSA. The CDR3 has 12 amino acids. V gave up 10 bases and J gave up 4 bases, with 10 bases separating them. CDR3 in DNA: TGTGCCATTTCGGGTGATAATGAAAAACTGTTTTTT. It is translated as CAISGDNEKLFF.

The chain combines TRBV30 with TRBJ1-1, with 7 bases fitting TRBD1. This CDR3 comprises 13 residues. Germline V CDR1 and CDR2: GTSNPN, SVGIG (reference sequence). V lost 4 bases to trimming and J lost 1 base; unmatched junction nucleotides: 3. The CDR3 DNA sequence: TGTGCCTGGACCGGGACAGCGAACACTGAAGCTTTCTTT. Translating it yields CAWTGTANTEAFF.

The rearrangement joins TRBV6-5 to TRBJ2-7, with TRBD2 identical over 12 bases. This CDR3 has 16 residues. CDR1 MNHEY and CDR2 SVGAGI come from the germline V gene. V lost 1 base and J lost 3; bases outside the gene matches: 4. CDR3 sequence: CASSYFSTSGSYEQYF. In nucleotides, the CDR3 is TGTGCCAGCAGTTACTTCTCGACTAGCGGGAGCTACGAGCAGTACTTC.

The genes are TRBV6-1 and TRBJ2-1; 10 positions match TRBD2. V dropped 7 bases and J dropped 6; count of bases not matched to a gene: 6. Germline V gene lookup returns CDR1 MNHNS and CDR2 SASEGT. The CDR3 runs to 14 residues. The CDR3 DNA reads as TGTGCCAGCACGGGGATAGCGGGAGGCAATGAGCAGTTCTTC. Amino acid sequence: CASTGIAGGNEQFF.

The V call is TRBV7-9, the J call TRBJ1-4; TRBD1 agrees at 7 bases. The CDR3 runs to 18 residues. From germline, CDR1 is SEHNR and CDR2 FQNEAQ (reference sequence). V gave up 2 bases and J gave up 7 bases; unmatched junction bases: 16. CDR3 residues: CASSLLGSTNRGTEKLFF. CDR3 nucleotide sequence: TGTGCCAGCAGCTTACTCGGGTCAACTAACAGGGGAACTGAAAAACTGTTTTTT.

CDR3 sequence reads: CASSLLAGGQETQYF. Here the CDR3 DNA reads TGTGCCAGCAGCTTATTAGCGGGGGGGCAAGAGACCCAGTACTTC. The chain is built from TRBV11-3 and TRBJ2-5, with TRBD2 matching 11 bases. Germline lookup yields CDR1 SGHNT and CDR2 YENEEA. J was trimmed by 2 bases and V by 2 bases; bases with no gene match: 1. This CDR3 comprises 15 residues.

The chain joins TRBV19 to TRBJ2-3; 10 positions agree with TRBD1. The CDR3 consists of 15 residues. The V gene end was trimmed by 10 bases and the J gene end by 0 bases; junction bases not matched to a gene: 7. Germline V gene data show CDR1 as LNHDA and CDR2 as SQIVND (reference sequence). CDR3 bases: TGTGCCACCTCCGGGACAGGGGCAAGCACAGATACGCAGTATTTT. Translating gives CATSGTGASTDTQYF. The full variable domain, in which reference TRBV19 and TRBJ2-3 provide the parts outside the CDR3, is DGGITQSPKYLFRKEGQNVTLSCEQNLNHDAMYWYRQDPGQGLRLIYYSQIVNDFQKGDIAEGYSVSREKKESFPLTVTSAQKNPTAFYLCATSGTGASTDTQYFGPGTRLTVL.

This chain uses TRBV27 with TRBJ2-7; D gene uncertain. V lost 5 bases to trimming and J lost 0 bases, with 17 bases between them. The germline CDR1 and CDR2 sequences are MNHEY and SMNVEV (reference sequence). The CDR3 is 16 residues long. This chain's CDR3 is CASSILPSRGSYEQYF. CDR3 DNA sequence: TGTGCCAGCAGTATTCTACCGAGCCGCGGCTCCTACGAGCAGTACTTC.

The chain recombines TRBV10-3 with TRBJ2-7, with a weak D call TRBD1 (5 bases). Trimming cost V 3 bases and J 2 bases, with 14 bases left between them. The CDR3 sequence is 15 residues long. CDR1 is ENHRY, CDR2 SYGVKD, per germline. CDR3 protein: CAISDGVRAPYEQYF. CDR3 nucleotide sequence: TGTGCCATCAGTGATGGGGTCAGGGCCCCCTACGAGCAGTACTTC.

This sequence joins TRBV19 and TRBJ1-1; TRBD1 might be the D (5 bases). The V end was cut by 3 bases, the J end by 5 bases, with 10 bases between. From germline, CDR1 is LNHDA and CDR2 SQIVND (reference sequence). This CDR3 contains 13 residues. The CDR3 region is CASSIIPGTEAFF. The CDR3 DNA sequence: TGTGCCAGTAGTATTATTCCAGGGACTGAAGCTTTCTTT.

The chain carries TRBV5-1 and TRBJ2-7; possible D gene TRBD2, 6 bases. This CDR3 is built from 13 residues. The germline V gene encodes CDR1 SGHRS and CDR2 YFSETQ. V gave up 4 bases and J gave up 2 bases, with 10 bases separating them. CDR3 sequence reads: CASSGGMPYEQYF. CDR3 nucleotides: TGCGCCAGCAGCGGCGGGATGCCCTACGAGCAGTACTTC.

This chain links TRBV2 with TRBJ2-5; 12 positions match TRBD2. The CDR3 is 12 amino acids. J was trimmed by 5 bases and V by 10 bases; bases with no gene match: 2. Germline values: CDR1 SNHLY, CDR2 FYNNEI. The CDR3 reads CATGTSGETQYF. CDR3 sequence (DNA): TGTGCCACAGGGACTAGCGGGGAGACCCAGTACTTC.

The rearrangement joins TRBV19 to TRBJ2-2, with a weak D call TRBD1 (5 bases). V shed 6 bases and J shed 1 base, with 12 bases lying between them. CDR1 LNHDA and CDR2 SQIVND come from the germline V gene (reference sequence). CDR3 length: 15 amino acids. The CDR3 here is CASSRQPLNTGELFF. CDR3 coding DNA: TGTGCCAGTAGCAGACAGCCCTTGAACACCGGGGAGCTGTTTTTT.

V usage is TRBV7-8 and J usage is TRBJ2-3; 9 bases are a match to TRBD2. The CDR3 consists of 20 residues. CDR1 and CDR2 from the germline V gene are SGHVS and FQNEAQ. Trimming removed 1 base from V and 2 bases from J; junction bases left unmatched: 16. CDR3 bases: TGTGCCAGCAGCTTAGTATTGCGGGAGGGTATTCTTGGTTTCACAGATACGCAGTATTTT. Translated: CASSLVLREGILGFTDTQYF. Full variable domain (rest looked up from reference TRBV7-8 and TRBJ2-3): GAGVSQSPRYKVAKRGQDVALRCDPISGHVSLFWYQQALGQGPEFLTYFQNEAQLDKSGLPSDRFFAERPEGSVSTLKIQRTQQEDSAVYLCASSLVLREGILGFTDTQYFGPGTRLTVL.

The V gene is TRBV6-6, the J gene TRBJ2-5; the match to TRBD2 covers 10 bases. With V trimmed by 5 bases and J by 5 bases, 5 bases remained unmatched. Germline assignment: CDR1 MNHNY and CDR2 SVGAGI (reference sequence). The CDR3 consists of 14 residues. DNA for the CDR3: TGTGCCAGCAGTCCCGGGACTAGCGACGAGACCCAGTACTTC. This sequence encodes CASSPGTSDETQYF.

J is TRBJ1-2 and V is TRBV11-2; TRBD1 is a possible D gene (5 bases). The ends were cut back, 0 bases at V and 7 bases at J, with 9 bases in the middle. This CDR3 is 13 amino acids long. From germline, CDR1 is SGHAT and CDR2 FQNNGV. The chain's CDR3 is CASSLDQGGGYTF. CDR3 sequence (DNA): TGTGCCAGCAGCTTAGACCAGGGCGGTGGCTACACCTTC.

The chain combines TRBV5-1 with TRBJ2-1; D is uncertain. The V and J ends lost 0 bases and 8 bases respectively, with 15 bases between them. The CDR3 totals 15 residues. The germline gives CDR1 SGHRS, CDR2 YFSETQ. The chain's CDR3 is CASSLDVHDKDEQFF. The CDR3 DNA follows: TGCGCCAGCAGCTTGGACGTTCATGACAAGGATGAGCAGTTCTTC.

The genes are TRBV28 and TRBJ2-3, with D tentatively TRBD2 (5 bases). V lost 4 bases to trimming and J lost 6 bases, with 17 bases between them. Germline CDR1 MDHEN, CDR2 SYDVKM. The CDR3 consists of 15 residues. The CDR3 bases are TGTGCCAGCAGTTCCCCCGCGGGCCAAGGGGATACGCAGTATTTT. Protein product: CASSSPAGQGDTQYF.